The clone carrying this T cell receptor beta chain was found a few times. These data come from a study of CD8 T cells in ankylosing spondylitis. Trimming removed 0 bases from V and 0 bases from J, with 15 bases in between. This CDR3 region has 17 residues. Germline V gives CDR1 SGHRS, CDR2 YFSETQ. MiXCR, applied by TCRdb to the 5' RACE reads, yields one record per CDR3 protein. The data show 85,000 to 100,000 distinct CDR3 sequences, roughly 8.7% seen once. The receptor comes from a male donor with ankylosing spondylitis or in good health (not recorded which). This chain connects TRBV5-1 to TRBJ1-1; D may be TRBD1 (5 bases). Source material: blood, either unsorted or a sorted T cell fraction (not recorded which). The CDR3 nucleotides read TGCGCCAGCAGCTTGGGCCCGTTTTCAGGGTTGAACACTGAAGCTTTCTTT. It codes for CASSLGPFSGLNTEAFF.